What follows are 18 T cell receptor beta chains derived from one specimen sequenced in a study of T cell responses to AZD1222 COVID-19 vaccine. TCRdb's table, derived via immunoSEQ multiplex PCR, lists solely in-frame clones and lacks some. The sample yields around 100,000 clones, around 94% seen once. The sample here was peripheral blood, taken on day 0 of AZD1222 vaccination. The receptors were gathered from an adult in good health.

This rearrangement joins TRBV19 to TRBJ2-1, with D unclear. Trimming shortened V by 10 bases and J by 1 base, and 11 bases separated the two germline ends. This CDR3 is 13 amino acids long. The germline V gene has CDR1 LNHDA and CDR2 SQIVND (reference sequence). This CDR3 reads CATDPGSYNEQFF. CDR3 in DNA: TGTGCCACCGACCCGGGTTCCTACAATGAGCAGTTCTTC.

CDR3 DNA sequence: TGTGCCAGCAGCCCAGGAAGCTACGAGCAGTACTTC. Its protein is CASSPGSYEQYF. The J gene is TRBJ2-7, the V gene TRBV7-9; D is unclear. This CDR3 contains 12 residues. Germline V gene data show CDR1 as SEHNR and CDR2 as FQNEAQ (reference sequence). Trimming left V 5 bases short and J 3 bases short, with 8 bases between.

This clone came up a few times. This chain links TRBV6-1 with TRBJ1-6; D call uncertain. This CDR3 is built from 15 residues. The V end was cut by 2 bases, the J end by 5 bases, with 10 bases between. Per the germline V gene, CDR1 is MNHNS and CDR2 is SASEGT. CDR3 residues: CASSEPLNHNSPLHF. The CDR3 bases are TGTGCCAGCAGTGAACCACTTAACCATAATTCACCCCTCCACTTT.

The J gene is TRBJ2-3, the V gene TRBV6-5; a possible D gene is TRBD1 (5 bases). There are 15 residues in the CDR3. In germline, CDR1 is MNHEY, CDR2 SVGAGI. Trimming left V 5 bases short and J 5 bases short, with 17 bases between. The CDR3 coding sequence is TGTGCCAGCAGTCAGGGTAGTATAAGTAGAGATACGCAGTATTTT. It specifies CASSQGSISRDTQYF.

The chain links TRBV27 to TRBJ1-1, with 9 bases aligning to TRBD1. J lost 4 bases, V lost 3 bases, and 3 bases had no gene match. CDR3 size: 14 residues. From germline, CDR1 is MNHEY and CDR2 SMNVEV (reference sequence). The CDR3 reads CASSFRQGGTEAFF. The CDR3 DNA reads TGTGCCAGCAGTTTCCGACAGGGGGGCACTGAAGCTTTCTTT.

J is TRBJ1-1 and V is TRBV2; 7 bases are a match to TRBD1. There are 14 residues in the CDR3. The germline V gene encodes CDR1 SNHLY and CDR2 FYNNEI. Unmatched junction bases numbered 4, after V lost 6 bases and J lost 0 bases. In nucleotides, the CDR3 is TGTGCCAGCAGAGAGGGACAGATGAACACTGAAGCTTTCTTT. This encodes CASREGQMNTEAFF. Together with reference TRBV2 and TRBJ1-1, the CDR3 gives the full variable domain: EPEVTQTPSHQVTQMGQEVILRCVPISNHLYFYWYRQILGQKVEFLVSFYNNEISEKSEIFDDQFSVERPDGSNFTLKIRSTKLEDSAMYFCASREGQMNTEAFFGQGTRLTVV.

V is TRBV18 and J is TRBJ2-7; D uncertain. The CDR3 totals 14 residues. Trimming stripped 1 base from V and 1 base from J, with 8 bases between. Germline V CDR1 and CDR2: KGHSH, LQKENI. The CDR3 bases are TGTGCCAGCTCACCACGCGGCAGATCCTACGAGCAGTACTTC. Protein: CASSPRGRSYEQYF.

This sequence joins TRBV11-3 and TRBJ1-1, with no clear D. Germline CDR1 reads SGHNT; CDR2 reads YENEEA. V lost 4 bases and J lost 10, with 16 bases in between. This CDR3 spans 13 amino acids. CDR3 residues: CASSSYWTNGAFF. CDR3 in DNA: TGTGCCAGCAGCTCATACTGGACCAACGGAGCTTTCTTT.

The chain uses TRBV28 and TRBJ1-1; D is perhaps TRBD1 (6 bases). Trimming took off 7 bases at V and 4 bases at J, with 10 bases between the two ends. The CDR3 totals 12 residues. Germline-derived CDR1 and CDR2 are MDHEN and SYDVKM. The CDR3 sequence: CASTRGGTEAFF. In nucleotides, the CDR3 is TGTGCCAGCACCCGAGGGGGCACTGAAGCTTTCTTT.

This sequence joins TRBV5-6 and TRBJ1-2; 12 bases match TRBD1. V lost 5 bases and J lost 5; bases outside the gene matches: 13. CDR3 length: 17 residues. Germline V lookup: CDR1 SGHDT, CDR2 YYEEEE. CDR3 in amino acids: CASRLAGTGGGSYGYTF. CDR3 sequence (DNA): TGTGCCAGCAGGCTTGCCGGGACAGGGGGCGGTAGTTATGGCTACACCTTC.

The V call is TRBV18, the J call TRBJ1-1, with D tentatively TRBD1 (5 bases). The V end lost 5 bases, the J end lost 3 bases, and 16 bases lay between the germline ends. The CDR3 consists of 15 residues. Germline V CDR1 and CDR2: KGHSH, LQKENI. The CDR3 region is CASSSQNGGYTEAFF. Written as DNA, the CDR3 is TGTGCCAGCTCATCCCAAAATGGGGGTTACACTGAAGCTTTCTTT. The full variable domain, with the rest looked up from reference TRBV18 and TRBJ1-1, is NAGVMQNPRHLVRRRGQEARLRCSPMKGHSHVYWYRQLPEEGLKFMVYLQKENIIDESGMPKERFSAEFPKEGPSILRIQQVVRGDSAAYFCASSSQNGGYTEAFFGQGTRLTVV.

The J gene is TRBJ1-5, the V gene TRBV6-5; D gene ambiguous. This CDR3 region has 15 residues. Trimming cost V 4 bases and J 2 bases, with 12 bases left between them. Germline V gene lookup returns CDR1 MNHEY and CDR2 SVGAGI. The CDR3 spells CASSSQSQGNQPQHF. In DNA, the CDR3 is TGTGCCAGCAGTTCCCAGAGTCAGGGCAATCAGCCCCAGCATTTT.

The rearrangement uses TRBV9 and TRBJ2-1; D may be TRBD1 or TRBD2 (5 bases each). The germline V gene encodes CDR1 SGDLS and CDR2 YYNGEE. Deletions cut 3 bases from V and 5 bases from J, with 12 bases between. The CDR3 consists of 14 residues. CDR3 residues: CASSEGRLNNEQFF. In DNA, the CDR3 is TGTGCCAGCAGCGAGGGGAGACTAAACAATGAGCAGTTCTTC.

The gene calls are TRBV18 and TRBJ1-2; D gene ambiguous. The germline V and J ends were trimmed by 3 bases and 8 bases, with 19 bases remaining between them. The CDR3 length is 15 residues. CDR1 and CDR2 from the germline V gene are KGHSH and LQKENI. The CDR3 is CASSPPWVPESGYTF. The CDR3 DNA reads TGTGCCAGCTCACCGCCGTGGGTTCCGGAAAGCGGCTACACCTTC. The full variable domain, its missing parts supplied by reference TRBV18 and TRBJ1-2, is NAGVMQNPRHLVRRRGQEARLRCSPMKGHSHVYWYRQLPEEGLKFMVYLQKENIIDESGMPKERFSAEFPKEGPSILRIQQVVRGDSAAYFCASSPPWVPESGYTFGSGTRLTVV.

The V gene is TRBV5-4, the J gene TRBJ1-4; D is unresolved. CDR3 length: 16 residues. Germline CDR1 SGHNT, CDR2 YYREEE (reference sequence). Trimming cost V 0 bases and J 3 bases, with 12 bases left between them. CDR3 bases: TGTGCCAGCAGCTTGGGTAATACGCGATCTAATGAAAAACTGTTTTTT. Translated: CASSLGNTRSNEKLFF.

The chain links TRBV30 to TRBJ1-1; D gene uncertain. From germline, CDR1 is GTSNPN and CDR2 SVGIG (reference sequence). The CDR3 contains 12 residues. The V and J ends lost 2 bases and 1 base respectively, with 5 bases between them. The CDR3: CAWSTENTEAFF. The CDR3 nucleotides read TGTGCCTGGAGTACAGAGAACACTGAAGCTTTCTTT.

This clone has just one count. The V and J genes are TRBV5-1 and TRBJ2-2; D not certain. V was trimmed by 0 bases and J by 6 bases, leaving 12 bases between them. This CDR3 is 15 amino acids long. Germline loops: CDR1 SGHRS, CDR2 YFSETQ. The CDR3 nucleotides read TGCGCCAGCAGCTTGGTTACCCAGAGCGCCGGGGAGCTGTTTTTT. Translated, it gives CASSLVTQSAGELFF. Combining the CDR3 with reference TRBV5-1 and TRBJ2-2 gives the whole variable domain KAGVTQTPRYLIKTRGQQVTLSCSPISGHRSVSWYQQTPGQGLQFLFEYFSETQRNKGNFPGRFSGRQFSNSRSEMNVSTLELGDSALYLCASSLVTQSAGELFFGEGSRLTVL.

The chain joins TRBV28 to TRBJ1-1; D remains unclear. There are 13 residues in the CDR3. V lost 7 bases and J lost 10, with 19 bases in between. Germline V gene lookup returns CDR1 MDHEN and CDR2 SYDVKM. The CDR3 sequence is CASTLTQWRGAFF. CDR3 coding DNA: TGTGCCAGCACCTTAACCCAGTGGCGGGGAGCTTTCTTT.